Listed here are 8 T cell receptor beta chains from one sample, sequenced in a study of CD8+ T cells in alopecia areata. This sample's treatment: oral pan-JAK inhibitor, 5-10 mg twice daily. Extracted RNA was reverse transcribed, and the resulting cDNA served as sequencing template. The assay was immunoSEQ multiplex PCR, and TCRdb's table has in-frame clones only and misses some. This sample carries about 210,000 clones, less than 45% of them seen once, and the ten largest clones take almost 0.5%. This specimen consisted of CD4+ T cells sorted from blood, obtained at approximately week 30, from a patient treated with tofacitinib. The receptors shown here come from a human donor with alopecia areata.

This clone has more than one count but fewer than ten. The chain carries TRBV7-2 and TRBJ2-3; D is possibly TRBD2 (6 bases). Between the trimmed V and J ends, which lost 5 bases and 4 bases, there was a span of 16 bases. CDR1 and CDR2 (germline): SGHTA, FQGNSA. This CDR3 region has 15 residues. CDR3 protein: CASSRDSLQADTQYF. CDR3 sequence (DNA): TGTGCCAGCAGCCGGGACTCACTGCAGGCAGATACGCAGTATTTT. Full variable domain (outside the CDR3, taken from reference TRBV7-2 and TRBJ2-3): GAGVSQSPSNKVTEKGKDVELRCDPISGHTALYWYRQSLGQGLEFLIYFQGNSAPDKSGLPSDRFSAERTGGSVSTLTIQRTQQEDSAVYLCASSRDSLQADTQYFGPGTRLTVL.

The chain joins TRBV10-3 to TRBJ1-1; tentative D call: TRBD1 (6 bases). The length of the CDR3 is 11 residues. V was clipped by 11 bases and J by 1 base, with 8 bases between them. Germline CDR1 and CDR2: ENHRY and SYGVKD. This chain's CDR3 is CAVQGNTEAFF. The CDR3 coding sequence is TGTGCCGTACAGGGGAACACTGAAGCTTTCTTT.

The chain joins TRBV29-1 to TRBJ2-7; 10 positions agree with TRBD1. In germline, CDR1 is SQVTM, CDR2 ANQGSEA. V lost 7 bases and J lost 5; bases outside the gene matches: 5. This CDR3 is 12 amino acids long. CDR3 DNA: TGCAGCGGACAGGGGGCTGCCAACGAGCAGTACTTC. Residues: CSGQGAANEQYF.

This clone was detected a few times. The chain combines TRBV25-1 with TRBJ2-7; possibly TRBD1 or TRBD2 for D (5 bases each). The CDR3 is 14 residues long. The germline V gene encodes CDR1 MGHDK and CDR2 SYGVNS. V gave up 1 base and J gave up 3 bases, with 10 bases separating them. DNA for the CDR3: TGTGCCAGCAGTGAATCCGGGACCAACTACGAGCAGTACTTC. Protein product: CASSESGTNYEQYF.

This chain connects TRBV29-1 to TRBJ2-3; 7 positions match TRBD1. The CDR3 covers 13 residues. V gave up 8 bases and J gave up 5 bases; unmatched junction bases: 10. In germline, CDR1 is SQVTM, CDR2 ANQGSEA. DNA of the CDR3: TGCAGCTCGACAGGGTCGATGGTAGATACGCAGTATTTT. This encodes CSSTGSMVDTQYF.

The CDR3 here is CACQSGIYNEQFF. The CDR3, as DNA: TGTGCCTGTCAATCGGGCATCTACAATGAGCAGTTCTTC. V is TRBV30 and J is TRBJ2-1; D not certain. From germline, CDR1 is GTSNPN and CDR2 SVGIG (reference sequence). CDR3 size: 13 residues. V lost 6 bases to trimming and J lost 3 bases, with 12 bases between them.

The chain is built from TRBV5-1 and TRBJ2-3; 13 bases match TRBD2. The junction had 3 bases not matched to a gene; V was cut back by 4 bases and J by 1 base. CDR1 is SGHRS and CDR2 is YFSETQ in the germline V gene. The CDR3 is made up of 16 amino acids. The CDR3 sequence: CASSRTSGGRTDTQYF. The CDR3 DNA reads TGCGCCAGCAGCAGGACTAGCGGGGGTCGCACAGATACGCAGTATTTT.

This clone was picked up a small number of times. In DNA form, the CDR3 reads TGTGCTAGTGCCCCTGGGGGACTAGCGCGCGATACGCAGTATTTT. Encoded protein: CASAPGGLARDTQYF. The rearrangement joins TRBV12-5 to TRBJ2-3, with 10 bases lining up with TRBD2. This CDR3 contains 15 residues. Germline V gene lookup returns CDR1 LGHNT and CDR2 FRNRAP. With 7 bases clipped from V and 6 bases from J, the junction kept 10 bases outside the gene matches.